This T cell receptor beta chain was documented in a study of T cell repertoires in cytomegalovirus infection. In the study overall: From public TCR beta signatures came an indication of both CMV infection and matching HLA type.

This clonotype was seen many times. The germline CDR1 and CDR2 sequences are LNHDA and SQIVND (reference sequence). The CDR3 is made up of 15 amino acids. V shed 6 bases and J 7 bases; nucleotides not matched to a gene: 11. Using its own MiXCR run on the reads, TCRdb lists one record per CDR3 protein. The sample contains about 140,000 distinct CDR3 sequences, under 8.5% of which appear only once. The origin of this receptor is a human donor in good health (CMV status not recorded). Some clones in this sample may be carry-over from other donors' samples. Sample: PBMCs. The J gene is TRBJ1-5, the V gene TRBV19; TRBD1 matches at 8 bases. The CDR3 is CASSRGPTGEQPQHF. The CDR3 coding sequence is TGTGCCAGTAGCCGGGGACCGACAGGGGAACAGCCCCAGCATTTT.